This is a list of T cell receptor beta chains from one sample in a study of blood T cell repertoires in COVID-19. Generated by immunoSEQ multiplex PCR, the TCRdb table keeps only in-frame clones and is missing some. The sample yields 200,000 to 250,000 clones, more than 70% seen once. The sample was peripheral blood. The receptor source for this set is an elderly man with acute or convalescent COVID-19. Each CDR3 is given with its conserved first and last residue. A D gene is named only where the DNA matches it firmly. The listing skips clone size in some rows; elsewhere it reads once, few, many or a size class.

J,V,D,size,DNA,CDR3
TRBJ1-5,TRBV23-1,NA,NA,TGCGCCAGCAGTCACCCTGACAGGAGAGTCTGGCAGCCCCAGCATTTT,CASSHPDRRVWQPQHF
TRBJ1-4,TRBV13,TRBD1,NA,TGTGCCAGCAGCATTAGGGACAGGTGGAAGCCTAATGAAAAACTGTTTTTT,CASSIRDRWKPNEKLFF
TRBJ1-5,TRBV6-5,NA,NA,TGTGCCAGCTCGAAGGACAGTAATAGCAATCAGCCCCAGCATTTT,CASSKDSNSNQPQHF
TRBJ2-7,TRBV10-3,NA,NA,TGTGCCATCAGTGAGTCAGGCGGTCCCTACGAGCAGTACTTC,CAISESGGPYEQYF
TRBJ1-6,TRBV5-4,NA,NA,TGTGCCAGCAGCTTGGGAGCGAGCTCCTATAATTCACCCCTCCACTTT,CASSLGASSYNSPLHF
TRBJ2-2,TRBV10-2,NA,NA,TGCGCCAGCAACAGGGCCTTTAACACCGGGGAGCTGTTTTTT,CASNRAFNTGELFF
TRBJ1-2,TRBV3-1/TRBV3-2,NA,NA,TGTGCCAGCAGCTACGAGGGGGGGGCTAGCTATGGCTACACCTTC,CASSYEGGASYGYTF
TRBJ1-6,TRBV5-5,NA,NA,TGTGCCAGCAGGACAGTCGGGAATTCACCCCTCCACTTT,CASRTVGNSPLHF
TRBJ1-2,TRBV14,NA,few,TGTGCCAGCAGCCAATCAGGGTTAAGCTACACCTTC,CASSQSGLSYTF
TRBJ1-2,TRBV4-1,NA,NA,TGCGCCAGCAGCCAAGGAAGGCTGACAGTGAACTATGGCTACACCTTC,CASSQGRLTVNYGYTF
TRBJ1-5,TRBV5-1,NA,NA,TGCGCCAGCAGCAACCCCTCGGAACAGGGAGTTGATCAGCCCCAGCATTTT,CASSNPSEQGVDQPQHF
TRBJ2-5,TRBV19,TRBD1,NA,TGTGCCAGTAGTATAGGCGGGACAGGGGGCCAAGAGACCCAGTACTTC,CASSIGGTGGQETQYF
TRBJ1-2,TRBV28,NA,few,TGTGCCAGCAGCCCAGCCCGGGACAGCTACACCTTC,CASSPARDSYTF
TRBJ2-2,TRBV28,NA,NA,TGTGCCAGCAGAGGCGGGGGCCAAAACACCGGGGAGCTGTTTTTT,CASRGGGQNTGELFF
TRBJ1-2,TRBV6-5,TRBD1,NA,TGTGCCAGCAGACAGGGGGCTACGGCGGGCTACACCTTC,CASRQGATAGYTF
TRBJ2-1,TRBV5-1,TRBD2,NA,TGCGCCAGCAGCTTGAGTCGGCGGGGGGGCAATAATGAGCAGTTCTTC,CASSLSRRGGNNEQFF
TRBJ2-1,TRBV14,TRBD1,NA,TGTGCCAGCAGTGCACAGGGGCTCTCCTACAATGAGCAGTTCTTC,CASSAQGLSYNEQFF
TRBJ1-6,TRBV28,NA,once,TGTGCCAGCAGCCCCCCGGGAATGGGGAGTTCACCCCTCCACTTT,CASSPPGMGSSPLHF
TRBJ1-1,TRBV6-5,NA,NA,TGTGCCAGCAGTTCCTATCCAGGGGAAGCTTTCTTT,CASSSYPGEAFF
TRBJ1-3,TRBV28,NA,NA,TGTGCCAGCAGTTTCAGAGGTTTTAACACCATATATTTT,CASSFRGFNTIYF
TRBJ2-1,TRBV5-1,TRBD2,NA,TGCGCCAGCAGCTTGGAAGCGGGAGCCCACAATGAGCAGTTCTTC,CASSLEAGAHNEQFF
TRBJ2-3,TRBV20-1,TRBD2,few,TGCAGTGCTAGTATAGCGGGGGGGTGGGCAGATACGCAGTATTTT,CSASIAGGWADTQYF
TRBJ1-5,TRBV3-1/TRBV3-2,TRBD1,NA,TGTGCCAGCAGCCAAGCGGGACAGGGGGCGCGTCAGCCCCAGCATTTT,CASSQAGQGARQPQHF
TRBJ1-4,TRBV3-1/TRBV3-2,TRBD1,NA,TGTGCCAGCAGCCTCGGGGACAGGGTACGTCGGTCGTGGGAAAAACTGTTTTTT,CASSLGDRVRRSWEKLFF
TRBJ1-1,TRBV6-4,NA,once,TGTGCCAGTGCTGACACGTATCGAACTGAAGCTTTCTTT,CASADTYRTEAFF
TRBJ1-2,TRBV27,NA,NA,TGTGCCAGCAGTTCGATAAACAGGGTTGGCTACACCTTC,CASSSINRVGYTF
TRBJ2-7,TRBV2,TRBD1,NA,TGTGCCAGCAACAGGGGGAACTACGAGCAGTACTTC,CASNRGNYEQYF
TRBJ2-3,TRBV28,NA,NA,TGTGCCAGCAGTCTCCCAGGTCCGCAGTATTTT,CASSLPGPQYF
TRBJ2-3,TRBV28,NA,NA,TGTGTCGCTAGCGCTCCTAGCACAGATACGCAGTATTTT,CVASAPSTDTQYF
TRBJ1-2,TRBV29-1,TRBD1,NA,TGCAGCGTTCCCGGGACAGGGGGCGTTGCTGGCTATGGCTACACCTTC,CSVPGTGGVAGYGYTF
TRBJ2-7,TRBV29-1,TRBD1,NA,TGCAGCGTTGCGGACAGGGTCTACGAGCAGTACTTC,CSVADRVYEQYF
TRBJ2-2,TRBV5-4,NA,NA,TGTGCCAGCAGCTTGCACGGGAGTTCGGTTACCGGGGAGCTGTTTTTT,CASSLHGSSVTGELFF
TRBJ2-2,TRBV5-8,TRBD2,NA,TGTGCCAGCAGCCTCGGGACTAGCGGGAGCCGAAGCACCGGGGAGCTGTTTTTT,CASSLGTSGSRSTGELFF
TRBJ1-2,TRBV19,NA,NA,TGTGCCAGTTGCGGGGGGATGGACTATGGCTACACCTTC,CASCGGMDYGYTF
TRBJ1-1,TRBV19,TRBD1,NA,TGTGCCAGTGTTAACAGGGGGCAAGGAAACACTGAAGCTTTCTTT,CASVNRGQGNTEAFF
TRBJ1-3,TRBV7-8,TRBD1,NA,TGTGCCAGCAGCCCGGGGACAGGGAGCTCTGGAAACACCATATATTTT,CASSPGTGSSGNTIYF
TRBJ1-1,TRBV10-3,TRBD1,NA,TGTGCCATCAAGGGGGCACAGGGGGATACTGAAGCTTTCTTT,CAIKGAQGDTEAFF
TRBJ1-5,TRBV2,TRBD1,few,TGTGCCAGCAGTGAAGCCACCAGGGGGCCTAGCAATCAGCCCCAGCATTTT,CASSEATRGPSNQPQHF
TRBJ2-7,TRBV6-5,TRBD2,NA,TGTGCCAGCAGTTACTCGGCTAGCGGGTCCTACGAGCAGTACTTC,CASSYSASGSYEQYF
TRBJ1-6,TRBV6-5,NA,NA,TGTGCCACCAAGGGAGGGACGGCTTTCAATTCACCCCTCCACTTT,CATKGGTAFNSPLHF
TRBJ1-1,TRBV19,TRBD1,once,TGTGCCAGTAGTAGCCTGGGACAGGGTACTGAAGCTTTCTTT,CASSSLGQGTEAFF
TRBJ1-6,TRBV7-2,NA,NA,TGTGCCAGCAGTCCTGGGAGTTCACCCCTCCACTTT,CASSPGSSPLHF
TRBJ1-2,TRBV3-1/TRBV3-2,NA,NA,TGTGCCAGCAGCCAGGACAGTGTTCCAGTAGGTACCTTC,CASSQDSVPVGTF
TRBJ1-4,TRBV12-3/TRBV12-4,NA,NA,TGTGCCAGCAGTTACAGGGTTCGCGAAAAACTGTTTTTT,CASSYRVREKLFF
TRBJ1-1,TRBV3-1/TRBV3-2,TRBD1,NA,TGTGCCAGCAGCCAAAAAACAGGGGGCCGACCGAACACTGAAGCTTTCTTT,CASSQKTGGRPNTEAFF
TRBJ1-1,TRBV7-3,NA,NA,TGTGCCAGCAGCCCCCAGGGGACGGTGAACACTGAAGCTTTCTTT,CASSPQGTVNTEAFF
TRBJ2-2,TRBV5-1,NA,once,TGCGCCAGCAGCCCTGACAGGTTGGGTACCGGGGAGCTGTTTTTT,CASSPDRLGTGELFF
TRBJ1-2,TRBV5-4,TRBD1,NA,TGTGCCAGCAGGACCCCCGGGACAGGGGTGAGGGGCTACACCTTC,CASRTPGTGVRGYTF
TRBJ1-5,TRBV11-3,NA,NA,TGTGCCAGCGGCCACCGTAATAGCAATCAGCCCCAGCATTTT,CASGHRNSNQPQHF
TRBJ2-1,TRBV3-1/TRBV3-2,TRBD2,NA,TGTGCCAGCAGCCGCGGGGGGGTTCATTGGGATGAGCAGTTCTTC,CASSRGGVHWDEQFF
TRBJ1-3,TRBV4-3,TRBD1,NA,TGCGCCAGCAGCCAATCGACAGGGGGAAGTGGGTCTGGAAACACCATATATTTT,CASSQSTGGSGSGNTIYF
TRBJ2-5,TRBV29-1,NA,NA,TGCAGCGTTCGGACAGACCAAGAGACCCAGTACTTC,CSVRTDQETQYF
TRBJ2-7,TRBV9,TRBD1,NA,TGTGCCAGCAGCCGTAGTCCCCAGGGGGACTACGAGCAGTACTTC,CASSRSPQGDYEQYF
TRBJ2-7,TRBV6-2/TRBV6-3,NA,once,TGTGCCAGCAGCAACGGTCTACCGGGACGCCGGGGGTGGGAGCAGTACTTC,CASSNGLPGRRGWEQYF
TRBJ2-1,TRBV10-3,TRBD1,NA,TGTGCCATCAGCCGGGACAGCCCCTACAATGAGCAGTTCTTC,CAISRDSPYNEQFF
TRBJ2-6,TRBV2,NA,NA,TGTGCCAGCAGTGAACAGGGGTCTGGGGCCAACGTCCTGACTTTC,CASSEQGSGANVLTF
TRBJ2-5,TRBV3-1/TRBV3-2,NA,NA,TGTGCCAGCAGCCAACTAGAGAGAGGGACCCAGTACTTC,CASSQLERGTQYF
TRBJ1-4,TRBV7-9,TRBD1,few,TGTGCCAGCAGCTTTCTAGGGGGCGGGGTCGGTGAAAAACTGTTTTTT,CASSFLGGGVGEKLFF
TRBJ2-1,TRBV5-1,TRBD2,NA,TGCGCCAGCAGCCCAGGGACTAGCGGGCAATACAATGAGCAGTTCTTC,CASSPGTSGQYNEQFF